The 13 T cell receptor beta chains given below trace back to one sample, sequenced in a study of PD-1 blockade in classical Hodgkin lymphoma. Here immunoSEQ multiplex PCR was the method, and the copy in TCRdb shows in-frame clones only, minus some. The sample includes 70,000 to 85,000 clones, roughly 91% seen only once; the top ten take approximately 8.1%. Every patient experienced relapse after autologous stem cell transplantation, and brentuximab vedotin exposure varied. The specimen comprised peripheral blood mononuclear cells (PBMCs), sampled at baseline. Source of these receptors: a human donor with classical Hodgkin lymphoma.

V is TRBV5-4 and J is TRBJ2-2, with D possibly matching TRBD1 (5 bases). The V end lost 4 bases, the J end lost 0 bases, and 7 bases lay between the germline ends. CDR3 length: 14 amino acids. Germline CDR1 and CDR2: SGHNT and YYREEE (reference sequence). The CDR3 DNA reads as TGTGCCAGCAGCGAGGACACGAACACCGGGGAGCTGTTTTTT. This encodes CASSEDTNTGELFF.

V gene TRBV13 combines with J gene TRBJ1-5, with 7 positions matching TRBD1. J lost 0 bases, V lost 0 bases, and 5 bases had no gene match. Germline V CDR1 and CDR2: PRHDT, FYEKMQ (reference sequence). The CDR3 length is 17 residues. The CDR3 DNA reads as TGTGCCAGCAGCTTAGGGGCAGGGGGGGATAGCAATCAGCCCCAGCATTTT. Protein: CASSLGAGGDSNQPQHF.

CDR3 bases: TGTGCCAGCAAGGGGCAGGGGTATGGGGCTGAAGCTTTCTTT. Its protein product is CASKGQGYGAEAFF. V usage is TRBV6-1 and J usage is TRBJ1-1, with D possibly matching TRBD1 (6 bases). Germline lookup yields CDR1 MNHNS and CDR2 SASEGT. Trimming removed 7 bases at V and 6 bases at J, with 18 bases between. This CDR3 has 14 amino acids.

The CDR3 spells CASSVLSDVGTDTQYF. DNA for the CDR3: TGTGCCAGCAGCGTTCTCTCGGACGTAGGAACAGATACGCAGTATTTT. The V call is TRBV9, the J call TRBJ2-3; D remains unclear. Trimming left V 2 bases short and J 3 bases short, with 16 bases between. CDR1 and CDR2 from the germline V gene are SGDLS and YYNGEE. The CDR3 loop spans 16 amino acids.

This clone showed up just once. The chain links TRBV14 to TRBJ1-4, with 9 bases matching TRBD1. The V gene end was trimmed by 5 bases and the J gene end by 7 bases; junction bases not matched to a gene: 11. Looked up from germline, CDR1 is SGHDN and CDR2 is FVKESK. The CDR3 covers 16 residues. This CDR3 is CASSNITGGGGEKLFF. Here the CDR3 DNA reads TGTGCCAGCAGCAACATAACAGGGGGCGGAGGTGAAAAACTGTTTTTT.

The rearrangement joins TRBV19 to TRBJ2-5, with 8 bases aligning to TRBD1. Germline lookup yields CDR1 LNHDA and CDR2 SQIVND (reference sequence). The V and J ends lost 6 bases and 4 bases, in that order; junction bases with no gene match: 10. The CDR3 sequence is 15 residues long. The CDR3 nucleotides read TGTGCCAGTAGCCACTACCCTGACAGGGGAGAGACCCAGTACTTC. Translation gives CASSHYPDRGETQYF. Combining the CDR3 with reference TRBV19 and TRBJ2-5 gives the whole variable domain DGGITQSPKYLFRKEGQNVTLSCEQNLNHDAMYWYRQDPGQGLRLIYYSQIVNDFQKGDIAEGYSVSREKKESFPLTVTSAQKNPTAFYLCASSHYPDRGETQYFGPGTRLLVL.

The chain recombines TRBV9 with TRBJ1-1, with TRBD1 as a possible D gene (5 bases). CDR1 SGDLS and CDR2 YYNGEE come from the germline V gene. CDR3 size: 18 residues. V was cut by 0 bases and J by 7 bases, with 25 bases left in between. The CDR3: CASSVGGRGPGPEFEAFF. Here the CDR3 DNA reads TGTGCCAGCAGCGTAGGGGGAAGGGGACCGGGCCCCGAATTTGAAGCTTTCTTT. Drawing the rest from reference TRBV9 and TRBJ1-1, the complete variable domain is DSGVTQTPKHLITATGQRVTLRCSPRSGDLSVYWYQQSLDQGLQFLIQYYNGEERAKGNILERFSAQQFPDLHSELNLSSLELGDSALYFCASSVGGRGPGPEFEAFFGQGTRLTVV.

The chain carries TRBV28 and TRBJ1-3; D unresolved. The V gene's germline CDR1 is MDHEN and CDR2 SYDVKM. V was trimmed by 5 bases and J by 0 bases, leaving 17 bases between them. The CDR3 loop spans 17 amino acids. CDR3 amino acids: CASSRASPGPSGNTIYF. CDR3 nucleotides: TGTGCCAGCAGTAGAGCTTCGCCGGGCCCCTCTGGAAACACCATATATTTT. Based on the CDR3 plus reference TRBV28 and TRBJ1-3, the full variable domain is DVKVTQSSRYLVKRTGEKVFLECVQDMDHENMFWYRQDPGLGLRLIYFSYDVKMKEKGDIPEGYSVSREKKERFSLILESASTNQTSMYLCASSRASPGPSGNTIYFGEGSWLTVV.

This clone was counted once. The V gene is TRBV19, the J gene TRBJ2-1; 9 bases match TRBD2. The CDR3 is 15 amino acids. Germline V gene sequence: CDR1 LNHDA, CDR2 SQIVND (reference sequence). V lost 8 bases and J lost 7; bases outside the gene matches: 12. The CDR3 nucleotides read TGTGCCAGTGGGGGACTAGCAGACTTCGAGAATGAGCAGTTCTTC. It translates to CASGGLADFENEQFF. The full variable domain, rest sourced from reference TRBV19 and TRBJ2-1, is DGGITQSPKYLFRKEGQNVTLSCEQNLNHDAMYWYRQDPGQGLRLIYYSQIVNDFQKGDIAEGYSVSREKKESFPLTVTSAQKNPTAFYLCASGGLADFENEQFFGPGTRLTVL.

The chain links TRBV5-4 to TRBJ2-1; a weak D match, TRBD1 (5 bases). V gave up 3 bases and J gave up 8 bases, with 12 bases separating them. Germline V gives CDR1 SGHNT, CDR2 YYREEE (reference sequence). CDR3 length: 13 amino acids. CDR3 residues: CASSWPGLDEQFF. CDR3 sequence (DNA): TGTGCCAGCAGCTGGCCAGGGTTAGATGAGCAGTTCTTC.

The CDR3 coding sequence is TGTGCCAGCAGCCAAGGGACTAGCGGGGGTAGCTACGAGCAGTACTTC. Amino acid sequence: CASSQGTSGGSYEQYF. The chain has TRBV5-4 and TRBJ2-7, with TRBD2 matching 14 bases. CDR1 and CDR2 (germline): SGHNT, YYREEE (reference sequence). The CDR3 loop spans 16 amino acids. V lost 4 bases and J lost 3; bases outside the gene matches: 6.

V and J are TRBV9 and TRBJ2-2, with 10 bases fitting TRBD1. The CDR3 length is 15 residues. Germline CDR1 and CDR2: SGDLS and YYNGEE. Trimming at V came to 6 bases and at J to 5 bases, leaving 7 bases not matched to a gene. For the CDR3, the DNA is TGTGCCAGCACGCCCCGGGACAGGGGAACCGGGGAGCTGTTTTTT. Protein product: CASTPRDRGTGELFF.

V gene TRBV4-2 combines with J gene TRBJ1-2, with unresolved D. Trimming stripped 2 bases from V and 1 base from J, with 8 bases between. This CDR3 has 14 residues. In germline, CDR1 is LGHNA, CDR2 YNFKEQ. For the CDR3, the DNA is TGTGCCAGCAGCCAACCGACAAGTAACTATGGCTACACCTTC. This sequence encodes CASSQPTSNYGYTF.